The 31 T cell receptor beta chains given below trace back to one sample, sequenced in a study of blood T cell repertoires in COVID-19. The assay was immunoSEQ multiplex PCR, and TCRdb's table has in-frame clones only and misses some. Of some 220,000 clones listed, around 82% are singletons. Material for sequencing was peripheral blood. The receptor set was obtained from a woman in her seventies with acute or convalescent COVID-19.

In this sample, this clone turned up a few times. The rearrangement joins TRBV7-2 to TRBJ2-7, with a possible D match to TRBD2 (5 bases). The CDR3 has 14 residues. Germline V gives CDR1 SGHTA, CDR2 FQGNSA. Trimming pared 2 bases from V and 6 bases from J, leaving 14 bases between. The CDR3 bases are TGTGCCAGCAGCTTATACCAGCAAGGAGGCGAGCAGTACTTC. It yields the protein CASSLYQQGGEQYF.

About this clone itself: The junction departs from the called germline gene at one end, perhaps through a read error. V and J are TRBV24-1 and TRBJ2-1; 10 nucleotides line up with TRBD1. The germline gives CDR1 KGHDR, CDR2 SFDVKD. This CDR3 has 15 residues. CDR3 in amino acids: CATSERDRGYYEQFF. In nucleotides, the CDR3 is TGTGCCACCAGTGAGAGGGACAGGGGCTACTATGAGCAGTTCTTC.

This clone came up once. J is TRBJ1-6 and V is TRBV2, with 9 bases fitting TRBD1. The V gene end was trimmed by 6 bases and the J gene end by 11 bases; junction bases not matched to a gene: 5. The CDR3 loop spans 13 amino acids. Germline CDR1 and CDR2: SNHLY and FYNNEI. The CDR3 loop is CASRAGQGTPLHF. The CDR3 nucleotides are TGTGCCAGCAGGGCGGGACAGGGAACACCCCTCCACTTT.

This chain connects TRBV2 to TRBJ2-7, with 7 bases fitting TRBD1. The CDR3 runs 14 residues. The V and J ends lost 5 bases and 4 bases, in that order; junction bases with no gene match: 8. CDR1 SNHLY and CDR2 FYNNEI come from the germline V gene. As DNA, the CDR3 is TGTGCCAGCAGTTTGGAGAGGGGGCTTTACGAGCAGTACTTC. Its translation is CASSLERGLYEQYF.

This clone came up once. The chain recombines TRBV6-5 with TRBJ2-5, with TRBD1 identical over 11 bases. Germline-derived CDR1 and CDR2 are MNHEY and SVGAGI. V was pared by 5 bases and J by 5 bases, with 7 bases of the junction left unmatched. The CDR3 totals 15 residues. CDR3 amino acids: CASSTGQGARETQYF. For the CDR3, the DNA is TGTGCCAGCAGTACCGGACAGGGGGCCCGGGAGACCCAGTACTTC.

CDR3 protein: CASSAAMGAREQFF. The CDR3 DNA follows: TGTGCCAGCAGCGCCGCCATGGGGGCGAGGGAGCAGTTCTTC. This chain uses TRBV6-5 with TRBJ2-1; the D gene is possibly TRBD1 (6 bases). This CDR3 has 14 amino acids. CDR1 and CDR2 (germline): MNHEY, SVGAGI. The germline V and J ends were trimmed by 6 bases and 10 bases, with 19 bases remaining between them.

This clone was observed a handful of times. The chain has TRBV28 and TRBJ2-7; 9 nucleotides line up with TRBD2. With 8 bases clipped from V and 6 bases from J, the junction kept 14 bases outside the gene matches. This CDR3 spans 15 amino acids. Germline V gene data show CDR1 as MDHEN and CDR2 as SYDVKM. CDR3 coding DNA: TGTGCCAGCGCGATCGGCGGGGGGGCTAAATCCGAGCAGTACTTC. Protein product: CASAIGGGAKSEQYF. Drawing the rest from reference TRBV28 and TRBJ2-7, the complete variable domain is DVKVTQSSRYLVKRTGEKVFLECVQDMDHENMFWYRQDPGLGLRLIYFSYDVKMKEKGDIPEGYSVSREKKERFSLILESASTNQTSMYLCASAIGGGAKSEQYFGPGTRLTVT.

The chain links TRBV5-5 to TRBJ1-5; 7 bases are shared with TRBD1. Looked up from germline, CDR1 is SGHKS and CDR2 is YYEKEE (reference sequence). The CDR3 extends over 14 amino acids. Trimming cost V 0 bases and J 4 bases; bases outside gene matches: 1. Written as DNA, the CDR3 is TGTGCCAGCAGCTTGGCAGGGGGGAATCAGCCCCAGCATTTT. This sequence encodes CASSLAGGNQPQHF.

This sequence joins TRBV6-2 or TRBV6-3 and TRBJ2-5; 8 positions agree with TRBD2. Germline V lookup: CDR1 MNHEY, CDR2 SVGEGT. The J segment lost 2 bases and the V segment lost 6 bases, leaving 5 bases of the junction unmatched. This CDR3 is 14 amino acids long. The CDR3 nucleotides read TGTGCCAGCAGCCTAAGCGGGGGACAAGAGACCCAGTACTTC. It translates to CASSLSGGQETQYF.

This clone was observed once. J is TRBJ2-3 and V is TRBV15; 7 nucleotides align to TRBD1. The CDR3 runs to 17 residues. Germline loops: CDR1 LNHNV, CDR2 YYDKDF (reference sequence). J gave up 6 bases and V 2 bases, and 14 bases lay outside the gene matches. Written as DNA, the CDR3 is TGTGCCACCAGCAGACTCTCAACACAGGGGCGCGAGGATACGCAGTATTTT. Translated, it gives CATSRLSTQGREDTQYF.

The table lists this clone with a few counts. The rearrangement joins TRBV6-5 to TRBJ1-1; TRBD1 matches at 8 bases. Trimming cost V 6 bases and J 6 bases; bases outside gene matches: 9. CDR1 and CDR2 from the germline V gene are MNHEY and SVGAGI. The length of the CDR3 is 14 residues. CDR3 nucleotide sequence: TGTGCCAGCAGAAACAGGGGGATAGAACCTGAAGCTTTCTTT. Translation: CASRNRGIEPEAFF.

The chain has TRBV5-1 and TRBJ1-6, with D perhaps matching TRBD1 (5 bases). V lost 7 bases and J lost 10, with 15 bases in between. The CDR3 totals 13 residues. Germline loops: CDR1 SGHRS, CDR2 YFSETQ. The CDR3 is CASAEGTGSPLHF. DNA of the CDR3: TGCGCCAGCGCAGAAGGAACAGGCTCACCCCTCCACTTT.

The gene calls are TRBV5-1 and TRBJ1-5, with no clear D. Germline CDR1 reads SGHRS; CDR2 reads YFSETQ. The V gene lost 5 bases and the J gene lost 1 base, with 4 bases spanning the gap. This CDR3 is built from 12 residues. The CDR3 sequence: CASRTSNQPQHF. The CDR3 nucleotides read TGCGCCAGCAGGACAAGCAATCAGCCCCAGCATTTT.

The chain has TRBV19 and TRBJ1-2; D unresolved. The germline CDR1 and CDR2 sequences are LNHDA and SQIVND (reference sequence). This CDR3 is 15 amino acids long. Trimming removed 7 bases from V and 2 bases from J, with 17 bases in between. The CDR3 nucleotides are TGTGCCAGTACTGGGCCCGAGACCTTCAACTATGGCTACACCTTC. Residues: CASTGPETFNYGYTF.

The chain combines TRBV18 with TRBJ2-2; D unclear. V lost 6 bases to trimming and J lost 3 bases, with 17 bases between them. This CDR3 region has 16 residues. The germline gives CDR1 KGHSH, CDR2 LQKENI. In DNA form, the CDR3 reads TGTGCCAGCTCCCCTCAGGTTCCTCGAGACACCGGGGAGCTGTTTTTT. Translated: CASSPQVPRDTGELFF.

V gene TRBV7-6 combines with J gene TRBJ2-2; no firm D call. Deletions cut 1 base from V and 3 bases from J, with 9 bases between. This CDR3 is built from 15 residues. Germline assignment: CDR1 SGHVS and CDR2 FNYEAQ. CDR3 DNA sequence: TGTGCCAGCAGCTTAGAAACTCCTTACACCGGGGAGCTGTTTTTT. It codes for CASSLETPYTGELFF.

This clone was observed a handful of times. The V and J genes are TRBV14 and TRBJ2-5, with 11 bases aligning to TRBD2. The length of the CDR3 is 15 residues. Trimming at V came to 1 base and at J to 5 bases, leaving 3 bases not matched to a gene. Germline V lookup: CDR1 SGHDN, CDR2 FVKESK. The CDR3 loop reads CASSQGLAGIETQYF. DNA for the CDR3: TGTGCCAGCAGCCAAGGACTAGCGGGGATCGAGACCCAGTACTTC.

The chain is built from TRBV2 and TRBJ2-2; 9 bases agree with TRBD1. The CDR3 loop spans 15 amino acids. V shed 0 bases, J shed 7 bases, and the junction held 3 bases outside the gene matches. Germline V gives CDR1 SNHLY, CDR2 FYNNEI. The chain's CDR3 is CASSEAGTGFGELFF. The DNA for the CDR3 is TGTGCCAGCAGTGAAGCCGGGACAGGGTTCGGGGAGCTGTTTTTT.

The chain employs TRBV3-1 (or the pseudogene TRBV3-2) and TRBJ2-1, with 9 nucleotides matching TRBD1. Germline V gives CDR1 LGHDT, CDR2 YNNKEL (reference sequence). After removal of 4 bases from V and 4 bases from J, the junction contained 14 bases not matched to a gene. This CDR3 has 18 residues. This CDR3 is CASSPVPGQGRGYNEQFF. CDR3 nucleotides: TGTGCCAGCAGCCCGGTCCCGGGACAGGGACGGGGTTACAATGAGCAGTTCTTC.

The CDR3 bases are TGTGCCAGCAGCCCAATCCAGACAGGCTCCACCGGGGAGCTGTTTTTT. It specifies CASSPIQTGSTGELFF. This sequence joins TRBV7-3 and TRBJ2-2, with D possibly TRBD1 on 6 matching bases. The CDR3 extends over 16 amino acids. Trimming removed 5 bases from V and 4 bases from J, with 17 bases in between. Germline V gene data show CDR1 as SGHTA and CDR2 as FQGTGA. Full variable domain (missing parts from reference TRBV7-3 and TRBJ2-2): GAGVSQTPSNKVTEKGKYVELRCDPISGHTALYWYRQSLGQGPEFLIYFQGTGAADDSGLPNDRFFAVRPEGSVSTLKIQRTERGDSAVYLCASSPIQTGSTGELFFGEGSRLTVL.

Comment on this clone: One end of the junction does not line up with germline, which may come from a read error. V and J are TRBV14 and TRBJ2-1, with 10 bases matching TRBD2. The CDR3 has 13 residues. Germline loops: CDR1 SGHDN, CDR2 FVKESK. CDR3 sequence: CASSVKAGGYTVF. The CDR3 DNA reads as TGTGCCAGCAGTGTCAAAGCGGGGGGGTATACGGTCTTC. Combining the CDR3 with reference TRBV14 and TRBJ2-1 gives the whole variable domain EAGVTQFPSHSVIEKGQTVTLRCDPISGHDNLYWYRRVMGKEIKFLLHFVKESKQDESGMPNNRFLAERTGGTYSTLKVQPAELEDSGVYFCASSVKAGGYTVFGPGTRLTVL.

The genes are TRBV7-2 and TRBJ2-1, with a possible D match to TRBD2 (6 bases). Germline-derived CDR1 and CDR2 are SGHTA and FQGNSA. The CDR3 covers 12 residues. V was trimmed by 4 bases and J by 8 bases, leaving 9 bases between them. This chain's CDR3 is CASSWGEDEQFF. The CDR3, as DNA: TGTGCCAGCAGCTGGGGGGAAGATGAGCAGTTCTTC.

The rearrangement links TRBV14 to TRBJ2-2; D is undetermined. The CDR3 covers 14 residues. Trimming removed 4 bases at V and 0 bases at J, with 6 bases between. Germline CDR1 reads SGHDN; CDR2 reads FVKESK. The CDR3 region is CASSLHANTGELFF. CDR3 coding DNA: TGTGCCAGCAGCCTCCATGCGAACACCGGGGAGCTGTTTTTT.

This rearrangement joins TRBV4-3 to TRBJ2-3; TRBD2 agrees at 9 bases. This CDR3 spans 16 amino acids. Per germline, CDR1 LGHNA and CDR2 YSLEER. V was pared by 4 bases and J by 5 bases, with 10 bases of the junction left unmatched. The CDR3 region is CASSPDQRGAGDTQYF. The CDR3 DNA reads as TGCGCCAGCAGCCCAGACCAGCGGGGGGCGGGAGATACGCAGTATTTT.

This chain links TRBV19 with TRBJ2-3; 8 nucleotides line up with TRBD2. Germline V CDR1 and CDR2: LNHDA, SQIVND (reference sequence). The CDR3 loop spans 13 amino acids. Unmatched junction bases numbered 1, after V lost 5 bases and J lost 3 bases. The CDR3 coding sequence is TGTGCCAGTAGTCGGGGGGGTACAGATACGCAGTATTTT. Its translation is CASSRGGTDTQYF.

The genes are TRBV11-1 and TRBJ1-1, with TRBD1 identical over 9 bases. The CDR3 extends over 13 amino acids. Per germline, CDR1 SGHAT and CDR2 FQDESV (reference sequence). V shed 5 bases, J shed 11 bases, and the junction held 9 bases outside the gene matches. This CDR3 is CASSLGQGERAFF. The DNA of the CDR3 is TGTGCCAGCAGCCTGGGACAGGGCGAGAGGGCTTTCTTT.

This rearrangement joins TRBV7-2 to TRBJ2-7, with D possibly TRBD1 on 6 matching bases. The CDR3 covers 13 residues. With 2 bases removed from V and 6 bases from J, the gap between germline ends came to 11 bases. Germline V CDR1 and CDR2: SGHTA, FQGNSA. This chain's CDR3 is CASSLSGAGEQYV. The CDR3 DNA reads as TGTGCCAGCAGCTTATCAGGGGCTGGCGAGCAGTACGTC.

The rearrangement uses TRBV2 and TRBJ2-5, with 11 nucleotides matching TRBD2. The CDR3 runs to 13 residues. CDR1 is SNHLY, CDR2 FYNNEI, per germline. Trimming took 4 bases from V and 13 from J; bases not matched to a gene: 8. CDR3 nucleotide sequence: TGTGCCAGCAGTGCGGATAGCGGGGGGGCCGGGTACTTC. Its protein product is CASSADSGGAGYF.

V is TRBV10-1 and J is TRBJ2-5; tentatively, D is TRBD1 (5 bases). Germline CDR1 WNHNN, CDR2 SYGVQD (reference sequence). The CDR3 has 13 residues. Trimming pared 2 bases from V and 5 bases from J, leaving 9 bases between. The CDR3 DNA reads as TGCGCCAGCAGTGAGAGGGGTTTCGAGACCCAGTACTTC. Translating gives CASSERGFETQYF.

This clone was detected once. The J gene is TRBJ1-1, the V gene TRBV29-1; 7 bases are a match to TRBD1. The CDR3 runs to 15 residues. After removal of 6 bases from V and 1 base from J, the junction contained 11 bases not matched to a gene. Germline V gene sequence: CDR1 SQVTM, CDR2 ANQGSEA. In DNA, the CDR3 is TGCAGCGTCGGTTCACGAGGGGGCCGGAACACTGAAGCTTTCTTT. Translation gives CSVGSRGGRNTEAFF.

The chain couples TRBV14 to TRBJ2-5; 7 bases are a match to TRBD2. This CDR3 comprises 16 residues. Germline lookup yields CDR1 SGHDN and CDR2 FVKESK. Trimming took 1 base from V and 5 from J; bases not matched to a gene: 10. The CDR3, as DNA: TGTGCCAGCAGCCAAGTGACGGGGGGAGAGTGGGAGACCCAGTACTTC. This sequence encodes CASSQVTGGEWETQYF.